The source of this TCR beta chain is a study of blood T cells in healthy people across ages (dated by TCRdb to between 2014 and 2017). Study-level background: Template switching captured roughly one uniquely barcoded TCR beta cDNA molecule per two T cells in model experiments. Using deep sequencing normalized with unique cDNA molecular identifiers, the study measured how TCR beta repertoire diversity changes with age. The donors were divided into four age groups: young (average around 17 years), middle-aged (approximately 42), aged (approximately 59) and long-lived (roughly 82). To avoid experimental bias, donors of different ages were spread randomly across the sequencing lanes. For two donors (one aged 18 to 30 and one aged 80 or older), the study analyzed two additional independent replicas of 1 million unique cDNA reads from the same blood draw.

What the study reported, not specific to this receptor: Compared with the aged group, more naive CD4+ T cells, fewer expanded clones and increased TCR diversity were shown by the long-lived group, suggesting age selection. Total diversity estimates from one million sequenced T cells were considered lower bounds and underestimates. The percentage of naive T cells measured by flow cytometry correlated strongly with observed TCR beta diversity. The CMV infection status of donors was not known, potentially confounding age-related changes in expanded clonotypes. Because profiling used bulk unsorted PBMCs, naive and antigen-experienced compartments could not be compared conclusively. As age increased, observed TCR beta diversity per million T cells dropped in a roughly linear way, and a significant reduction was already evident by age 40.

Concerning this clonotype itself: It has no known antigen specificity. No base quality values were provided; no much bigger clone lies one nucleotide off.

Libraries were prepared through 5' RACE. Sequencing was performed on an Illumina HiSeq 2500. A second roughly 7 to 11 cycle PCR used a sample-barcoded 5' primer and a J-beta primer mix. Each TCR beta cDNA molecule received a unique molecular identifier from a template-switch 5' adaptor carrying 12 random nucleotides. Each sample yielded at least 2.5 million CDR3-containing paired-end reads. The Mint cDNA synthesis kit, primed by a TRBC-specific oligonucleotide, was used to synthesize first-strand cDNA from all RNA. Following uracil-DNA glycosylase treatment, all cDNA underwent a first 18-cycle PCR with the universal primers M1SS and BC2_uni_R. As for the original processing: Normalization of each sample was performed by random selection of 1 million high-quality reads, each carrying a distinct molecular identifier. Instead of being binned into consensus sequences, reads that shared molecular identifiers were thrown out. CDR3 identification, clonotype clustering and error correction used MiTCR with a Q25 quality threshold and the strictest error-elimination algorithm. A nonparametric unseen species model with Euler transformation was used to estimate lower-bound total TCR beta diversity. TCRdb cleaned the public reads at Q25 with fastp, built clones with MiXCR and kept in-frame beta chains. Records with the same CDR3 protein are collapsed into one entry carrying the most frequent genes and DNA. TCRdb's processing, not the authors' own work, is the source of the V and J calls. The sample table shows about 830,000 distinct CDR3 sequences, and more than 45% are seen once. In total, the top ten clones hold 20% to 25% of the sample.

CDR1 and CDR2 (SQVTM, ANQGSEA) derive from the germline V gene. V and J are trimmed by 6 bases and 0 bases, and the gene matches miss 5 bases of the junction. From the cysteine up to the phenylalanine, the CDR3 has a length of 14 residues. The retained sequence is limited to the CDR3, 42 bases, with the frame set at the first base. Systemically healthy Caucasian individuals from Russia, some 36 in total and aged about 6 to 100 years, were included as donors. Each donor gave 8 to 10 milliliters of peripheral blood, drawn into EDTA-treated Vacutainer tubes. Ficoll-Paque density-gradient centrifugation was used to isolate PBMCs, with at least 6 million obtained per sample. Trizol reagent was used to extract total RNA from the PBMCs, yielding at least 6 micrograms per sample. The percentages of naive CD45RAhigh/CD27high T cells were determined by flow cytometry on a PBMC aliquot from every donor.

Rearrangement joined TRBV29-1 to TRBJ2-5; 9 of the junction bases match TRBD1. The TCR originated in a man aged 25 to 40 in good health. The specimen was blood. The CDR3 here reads CSVKTGGYQETQYF. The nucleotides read TGCAGCGTGAAGACAGGGGGGTACCAAGAGACCCAGTACTTC.